The clone carrying this T cell receptor (beta chain) was seen a handful of times. Only in-frame clones appear in the TCRdb table, and some are missing; sequencing was by immunoSEQ multiplex PCR. The sample has fewer than 55,000 clones, approximately 85% seen once. The data originate from a study of blood T cell repertoires in COVID-19. The CDR3 covers 13 residues. With 10 bases removed from V and 5 bases from J, the gap between germline ends came to 15 bases. Germline CDR1 and CDR2: MNHEY and SMNVEV (reference sequence). The sequence derives from a woman aged 60 to 75 with acute or convalescent COVID-19. Sequenced input: peripheral blood. The chain has TRBV27 and TRBJ2-1; D may be TRBD1 (7 bases). Here the CDR3 DNA reads TGTGCCACCGCGGGACAGTCCAACAATGAGCAGTTCTTC. This sequence encodes CATAGQSNNEQFF.